Below are 17 T cell receptor beta chains sequenced from a single sample in a study of metastatic and nonmetastatic thyroid tumors. There were no patients who had received any treatment before thyroid surgery. Via MiXCR, TCRdb re-called the PCR reads. The sample lists about 85,000 clones; less than 10% were seen once. The source material was blood. These receptor sequences come from a female donor with papillary thyroid cancer or a benign thyroid nodule (not recorded which). Some clones in this sample may be carry-over from other donors' samples.

This clone was counted many times. The sample holds other DNA sequences that translate to the same CDR3. The chain recombines TRBV3-1 with TRBJ2-1, with 14 bases fitting TRBD2. Germline V lookup: CDR1 LGHDT, CDR2 YNNKEL (reference sequence). V was pared by 4 bases and J by 5 bases, with 7 bases of the junction left unmatched. The CDR3 totals 17 residues. The CDR3 region has the DNA TGTGCCAGCAGCCCAGACCTGACTAGCGGGGGGGACAATGAGCAGTTCTTC. This encodes CASSPDLTSGGDNEQFF.

This clone appeared many times. The chain recombines TRBV30 with TRBJ2-4; D gene uncertain. V gave up 0 bases and J gave up 8 bases, with 14 bases separating them. The germline V gene has CDR1 GTSNPN and CDR2 SVGIG (reference sequence). The CDR3 contains 14 residues. The CDR3 nucleotides are TGTGCCTGGAGTGTACCGACCCACGTGGACATTCAGTACTTC. This sequence encodes CAWSVPTHVDIQYF.

This clone was recorded at least ten times. The gene calls are TRBV29-1 and TRBJ2-3; D could derive from TRBD1 or TRBD2 (6 bases each). The CDR3 sequence is 13 residues long. The germline V gene has CDR1 SQVTM and CDR2 ANQGSEA. V lost 3 bases, J lost 3 bases, and 10 bases lay in between. The CDR3 region is CSVDRGETDTQYF. The DNA of the CDR3 is TGCAGCGTTGATAGGGGGGAGACAGATACGCAGTATTTT.

In the case of this clone: This may come from a read error, since a much larger clone is one base off. The chain is built from TRBV5-4 and TRBJ2-7; D remains ambiguous. The CDR3 has 13 residues. V lost 7 bases and J lost 6, with 17 bases in between. The germline V gene encodes CDR1 SGHNT and CDR2 YYREEE (reference sequence). The CDR3 loop is CASDGSQPREQYF. CDR3 DNA sequence: TGTGCCAGCGATGGTAGCCAACCGCGCGAGCAGTACTTC.

The table lists this clone with many counts. The conserved phenylalanine or tryptophan is not found at the CDR3 terminus, so this likely reflects a read error. The chain carries TRBV6-1 and TRBJ1-1, with 8 positions matching TRBD1. The germline V gene encodes CDR1 MNHNS and CDR2 SASEGT. The trim removed 5 bases at V and 0 bases at J, leaving 5 bases unmatched. The CDR3 loop spans 15 amino acids. The CDR3 region is CASSLTGELNTEAFL. In DNA, the CDR3 is TGTGCCAGCAGTTTGACAGGGGAACTGAACACTGAAGCTTTCCTT.

Many counts were recorded for this clone. The chain recombines TRBV6-5 with TRBJ2-3; 13 bases match TRBD2. J lost 0 bases, V lost 5 bases, and 5 bases had no gene match. Germline-derived CDR1 and CDR2 are MNHEY and SVGAGI. The CDR3 sequence is 17 residues long. The CDR3 here is CASSRLAGGSSTDTQYF. In DNA form, the CDR3 reads TGTGCCAGCAGTAGACTAGCGGGGGGCTCTAGCACAGATACGCAGTATTTT.

This rearrangement joins TRBV5-1 to TRBJ2-1; D is undetermined. Trimming shortened V by 1 base and J by 3 bases, and 5 bases separated the two germline ends. There are 13 residues in the CDR3. Germline loops: CDR1 SGHRS, CDR2 YFSETQ. CDR3 nucleotide sequence: TGCGCCAGCAGCTTGCGAGTCTACAATGAGCAGTTCTTC. It encodes CASSLRVYNEQFF.

The table lists this clone with many counts. The chain carries TRBV11-2 and TRBJ1-1; possible D gene TRBD1, 5 bases. The CDR3 runs to 15 residues. Germline V gene lookup returns CDR1 SGHAT and CDR2 FQNNGV. Deletions cut 3 bases from V and 7 bases from J, with 18 bases between. CDR3 DNA sequence: TGTGCCAGCAGCTTGGGGCGGCCCAGAGGGAGTGAAGCTTTCTTT. This gives the protein CASSLGRPRGSEAFF.

This clone was seen repeatedly, ten times or more. The chain couples TRBV30 to TRBJ1-2; D ambiguous. Germline CDR1 reads GTSNPN; CDR2 reads SVGIG (reference sequence). This CDR3 has 13 amino acids. The germline V and J ends were trimmed by 0 bases and 3 bases, with 8 bases remaining between them. The CDR3 here is CAWSVGRDYGYTF. The CDR3 coding sequence is TGTGCCTGGAGTGTAGGGCGGGACTATGGCTACACCTTC.

This clone has ten or more counts. J is TRBJ2-7 and V is TRBV2; 8 bases map to TRBD1. Germline CDR1 reads SNHLY; CDR2 reads FYNNEI. The J segment lost 4 bases and the V segment lost 6 bases, leaving 5 bases of the junction unmatched. The CDR3 is made up of 13 amino acids. DNA for the CDR3: TGTGCCAGCAGCCACAGGGGGGCGTACGAGCAGTACTTC. Its protein is CASSHRGAYEQYF.

The V and J genes are TRBV6-1 and TRBJ2-7; D gene ambiguous. The CDR3 has 13 amino acids. Trimming left V 5 bases short and J 0 bases short, with 8 bases between. The germline V gene has CDR1 MNHNS and CDR2 SASEGT. The CDR3 spells CASSPRSSYEQYF. DNA of the CDR3: TGTGCCAGCAGTCCGAGGAGCTCCTACGAGCAGTACTTC.

This clone was detected many times. V gene TRBV5-1 combines with J gene TRBJ2-3; D not resolved. Germline CDR1 is SGHRS and CDR2 is YFSETQ. This CDR3 contains 12 residues. V was cut by 4 bases and J by 6 bases, with 9 bases left in between. This chain's CDR3 is CASSAAMDTQYF. The CDR3, as DNA: TGCGCCAGCAGCGCCGCTATGGATACGCAGTATTTT.

This clone came up many times. One junction end disagrees with the germline gene, perhaps due to a read error. This sequence joins TRBV2 and TRBJ1-3; no clear D gene. Germline CDR1 and CDR2: SNHLY and FYNNEI. The CDR3 spans 19 residues. CDR3 in amino acids: CASTEIKSLRARSGNTIYF. CDR3 nucleotide sequence: TGTGCCAGCACTGAAATTAAAAGTTTGAGGGCGCGCTCTGGAAACACCATATATTTT.

Ten or more counts support this clone. The gene calls are TRBV30 and TRBJ1-4; D may be TRBD1 (5 bases). The V and J ends lost 4 bases and 5 bases respectively, with 11 bases between them. Per the germline V gene, CDR1 is GTSNPN and CDR2 is SVGIG (reference sequence). This CDR3 comprises 13 residues. CDR3 DNA: TGTGCCTGGAACCGGGACGGAAATGAAAAACTGTTTTTT. Its protein is CAWNRDGNEKLFF.

This clone came up many times. This chain joins TRBV28 and TRBJ1-1, with 10 bases aligning to TRBD1. The germline V gene encodes CDR1 MDHEN and CDR2 SYDVKM. V gave up 11 bases and J gave up 11 bases; unmatched junction bases: 14. The CDR3 is 13 residues long. CDR3 loop: CAGAGQGVRLAFF. The CDR3 DNA is TGTGCCGGGGCTGGACAGGGGGTTAGATTGGCTTTCTTT. Full variable domain (missing parts from reference TRBV28 and TRBJ1-1): DVKVTQSSRYLVKRTGEKVFLECVQDMDHENMFWYRQDPGLGLRLIYFSYDVKMKEKGDIPEGYSVSREKKERFSLILESASTNQTSMYLCAGAGQGVRLAFFGQGTRLTVV.

This clone was counted at least ten times. The rearrangement links TRBV11-1 to TRBJ2-2; 9 bases fit TRBD2. CDR1 and CDR2 (germline): SGHAT, FQDESV (reference sequence). The length of the CDR3 is 16 residues. With V trimmed by 5 bases and J by 5 bases, 9 bases remained unmatched. CDR3 in amino acids: CASSPRGSGGTGELFF. The DNA for the CDR3 is TGTGCCAGCAGCCCCCGGGGTAGCGGGGGTACCGGGGAGCTGTTTTTT.

The sample holds many counts of this clone. Different DNA sequences within this sample yield the same CDR3. The rearrangement links TRBV6-1 to TRBJ1-2; no reliable D call. Trimming took off 5 bases at V and 2 bases at J, with 9 bases between the two ends. The CDR3 sequence is 13 residues long. The germline gives CDR1 MNHNS, CDR2 SASEGT. The CDR3 reads CASSPRGNYGYTF. CDR3 nucleotide sequence: TGTGCCAGCAGTCCCCGGGGAAACTATGGCTACACCTTC.